The 10 T cell receptor beta chains below come from one sample, sequenced in a study of tumor-infiltrating lymphocytes in primary liver carcinoma. The input was 500 ng total RNA; TCR beta cDNA was made from it with a constant-region primer. Libraries of TCR beta came from three nested multiplex PCR rounds with slightly modified ARM-PCR. In the first two PCR rounds, TRBV1-TRBV30 forward primers were paired with a C-beta reverse primer, and each round lasted about 10 cycles. TCRdb itself ran the multiplex PCR reads through MiXCR, one entry per CDR3 protein. The sample has around 190,000 distinct CDR3 sequences; around four fifths are singletons. Both RNA and DNA were isolated together from around 20-30 mg of bulk tissue that had not been sorted. Sequenced input: tumor tissue from primary liver carcinoma. These receptors were obtained from a man aged 40-50 years with primary liver carcinoma and hepatitis B virus infection.

This clonotype has more than one count but fewer than ten. At one boundary the junction diverges from the germline segment, which might be a read error. This chain links TRBV6-1 with TRBJ2-1, with TRBD2 matching over 7 bases. Germline CDR1 and CDR2: MNHNS and SASEGT. There are 15 residues in the CDR3. CDR3 DNA: TGTGACAGCAGAGACAGACTAGCAGGAGCCAATGAGCAGTTCTTC. Residues: CDSRDRLAGANEQFF.

In regard to this clonotype: The CDR3 ends on some other residue instead of the conserved phenylalanine or tryptophan, so this is likely a read error. No DNA is shown, since the ends of the CDR3 on it are uncertain; the CDR3 is the one TCRdb lists. The chain joins TRBV29-1 to TRBJ2-1; TRBD2 was called by the table and not checked on the DNA. Germline CDR1 and CDR2: SQVTM and ANQGSEA. With termini counted, the CDR3 has 15 amino acids. CDR3 sequence: CSVGLAGGFCNEQFI.

For this clonotype: The junction departs from the called germline gene at one end, perhaps through a read error. The chain is built from TRBV11-3 and TRBJ2-1, with D possibly being TRBD1 (6 bases). The CDR3 is made up of 14 amino acids. Per germline, CDR1 SGHNT and CDR2 YENEEA. CDR3 coding DNA: TGTGTCAGCAGTTTAGACATACAGGGTGGCGAGCAGTTCTTC. Translated: CVSSLDIQGGEQFF.

In regard to this clonotype: A read error is likely, as this CDR3 ends without the conserved phenylalanine or tryptophan. The J gene is TRBJ2-2, the V gene TRBV12-3 or TRBV12-4; D call uncertain. This CDR3 has 11 residues. This CDR3 is CANSSRRELFC. CDR3 nucleotides: TGTGCCAACAGTTCCCGGAGAGAGCTGTTTTGT.

Comments on this clonotype: A much more abundant neighbour one base away suggests this may be a read error. Without the conserved terminal phenylalanine or tryptophan, this CDR3 likely stems from a read error. The J gene is TRBJ2-3, the V gene TRBV7-8, with D unresolved. There are 15 residues in the CDR3. Germline V gives CDR1 SGHVS, CDR2 FQNEAQ. V lost 1 base, J lost 2 bases, and 10 bases lay in between. Here the CDR3 DNA reads TGTGCCAGCAGCTTAGACGGGTCCCACACAGATACGCAGTATTCT. This translates into CASSLDGSHTDTQYS.

For this clonotype: One junction end disagrees with the germline gene, perhaps due to a read error. The rearrangement uses TRBV6-6 and TRBJ2-2; 8 bases are a match to TRBD2. CDR1 is MNHNY and CDR2 is SVGAGI in the germline V gene (reference sequence). CDR3 length: 15 residues. The CDR3 DNA follows: TGTGCCAGCAGCCCCGGGGGGGCGAACACCGGGAAGCTGTTTTTT. Residues: CASSPGGANTGKLFF.

The V gene is TRBV28, the J gene TRBJ2-3; D gene ambiguous. Deletions cut 4 bases from V and 2 bases from J, with 19 bases between. The CDR3 covers 17 residues. Germline assignment: CDR1 MDHEN and CDR2 SYDVKM. For the CDR3, the DNA is TGTGCCAGCAGTTCCGCCCTCGCGCGGTCTAACACAGATACGCAGTATTTT. Protein product: CASSSALARSNTDTQYF.

As to this clonotype: Since no conserved phenylalanine or tryptophan closes the CDR3, a read error is the likely cause. The limits of the CDR3 on the DNA are not certain, so only TCRdb's listed CDR3 is given. V is TRBV7-8 and J is TRBJ2-3. The CDR3 comprises 14 residues, both ends counted. Germline V lookup: CDR1 SGHVS, CDR2 FQNEAQ. The CDR3: CASSISGYTDTHYY.

This clonotype is a singleton in its sample. J is TRBJ2-7 and V is TRBV5-4; D is ambiguous. The CDR3 covers 15 residues. Looked up from germline, CDR1 is SGHNT and CDR2 is YYREEE (reference sequence). Trimming took off 1 base at V and 4 bases at J, with 15 bases between the two ends. Here the CDR3 DNA reads TGTGCCAGCAGCTTGTTCGGTGCCCCCTCATACGAGCAGTACTTC. It yields the protein CASSLFGAPSYEQYF.

This clonotype is a singleton in its sample. A much larger clone differs from this one at a single base, so this may be a read error. The chain combines TRBV2 with TRBJ1-2; TRBD1 might be the D (5 bases). The CDR3 sequence is 14 residues long. Germline CDR1 is SNHLY and CDR2 is FYNNEI. The CDR3 DNA is TGTGCCAGCAGAAGATCCGACAGAAGCTATGGCTACATCTTC. It codes for CASRRSDRSYGYIF.